The clone carrying this TCR beta chain appeared a few times. Antigen specificity is unknown. These data are taken from a study of T-cell memory formation after mild COVID-19. Notes on the study in general: Day 37-peaking second-wave clones had unconfirmed SARS-CoV-2 specificity. In pre-infection memory, a portion of responding clones appeared, which suggested that cross-reactive memory joined. Clones that contracted from day 15 to 85 were balanced CD4/CD8, while later expanders leaned CD4+.

TCRdb re-called the 5' RACE reads with MiXCR, one entry per CDR3 protein. The table records roughly 380,000 distinct CDR3 sequences, around 30% of them present only once. Trimming shortened V by 4 bases and J by 4 bases, and 15 bases separated the two germline ends. The germline V gene has CDR1 ENHRY and CDR2 SYGVKD. The CDR3 contains 15 residues. The source is an adult woman who had mild COVID-19 (a few samples of this study predate the infection). Cell type and time point are not known. This chain connects TRBV10-3 to TRBJ2-3; the D gene is possibly TRBD2 (6 bases). Sequenced input: PBMCs or a T cell subset sorted from them (not recorded which). This CDR3 is CAISGGGEAADTQYF. The CDR3 DNA reads as TGTGCCATCAGTGGTGGCGGGGAGGCCGCAGATACGCAGTATTTT.